Listed below are T cell receptor beta chains from one sample, sequenced in a study of cytomegalovirus exposure and HLA in healthy donors. Using immunoSEQ multiplex PCR, the repertoire was profiled, and TCRdb retains in-frame clones only, with some absent. The table shows some 180,000 clones, with roughly 85% occurring only once. The material sequenced was PBMCs. Every receptor here comes from a man aged 30 to 39 in good health and CMV-seropositive. The CDR3 runs from the conserved cysteine through the conserved F or W. A D gene is named only where the DNA matches it firmly. Not every row has a clone size; where given, it reads once, few, many or a size class.

size | D | J | V | CDR3 | DNA
NA | NA | TRBJ1-3 | TRBV7-2 | CASTPGRSGNTIYF | TGTGCCAGCACCCCAGGCCGCTCTGGAAACACCATATATTTT
NA | NA | TRBJ2-4 | TRBV21-1 | CASSPKTGGNNIQYF | TGTGCCAGCAGCCCTAAAACAGGGGGGAATAACATTCAGTACTTC
NA | TRBD1 | TRBJ2-5 | TRBV4-3 | CASSQIQGTARETQYF | TGCGCCAGCAGCCAGATACAGGGGACGGCAAGAGAGACCCAGTACTTC
NA | NA | TRBJ2-1 | TRBV18 | CASSPPGVRAGYEQFF | TGTGCCAGCTCACCACCGGGGGTCAGGGCGGGGTATGAGCAGTTCTTC
NA | NA | TRBJ1-2 | TRBV10-3 | CAISEGGTYGYTF | TGTGCCATCAGTGAGGGGGGGACCTATGGCTACACCTTC
NA | NA | TRBJ2-3 | TRBV7-6 | CASSLREGGYTDTQYF | TGTGCCAGCAGCTTAAGAGAGGGCGGGTACACAGATACGCAGTATTTT
NA | TRBD2 | TRBJ2-1 | TRBV4-3 | CASNQDPSGRIREQFF | TGCGCCAGCAACCAAGACCCAAGCGGGAGGATTAGGGAGCAGTTCTTC
NA | TRBD1 | TRBJ1-2 | TRBV5-4 | CASSPWGQGNGYTF | TGTGCCAGCAGCCCGTGGGGACAGGGGAACGGCTACACCTTC
once | NA | TRBJ2-5 | TRBV9 | CASSVVGKRLTKETQYF | TGTGCCAGCAGCGTAGTAGGGAAGCGGCTAACGAAAGAGACCCAGTACTTC
NA | TRBD2 | TRBJ2-5 | TRBV2 | CASSVASGSETQYF | TGTGCCAGCAGTGTAGCTAGCGGGAGTGAGACCCAGTACTTC